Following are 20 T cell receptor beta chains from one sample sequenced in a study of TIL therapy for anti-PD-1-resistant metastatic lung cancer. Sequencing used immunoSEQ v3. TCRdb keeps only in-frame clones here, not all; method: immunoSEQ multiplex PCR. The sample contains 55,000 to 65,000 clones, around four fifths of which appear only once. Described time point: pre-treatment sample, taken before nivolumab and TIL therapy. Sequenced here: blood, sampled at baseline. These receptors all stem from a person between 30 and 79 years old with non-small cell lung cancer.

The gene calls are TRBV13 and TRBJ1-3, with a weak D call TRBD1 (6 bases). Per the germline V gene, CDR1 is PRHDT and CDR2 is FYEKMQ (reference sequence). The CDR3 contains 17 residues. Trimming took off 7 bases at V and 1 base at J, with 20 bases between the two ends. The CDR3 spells CASNQGGGQFSGNTIYF. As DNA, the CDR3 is TGTGCCAGCAACCAAGGGGGGGGCCAGTTTTCTGGAAACACCATATATTTT.

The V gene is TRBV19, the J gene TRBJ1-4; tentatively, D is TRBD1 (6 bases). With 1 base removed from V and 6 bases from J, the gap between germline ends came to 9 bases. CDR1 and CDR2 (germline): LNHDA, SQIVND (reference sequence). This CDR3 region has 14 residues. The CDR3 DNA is TGTGCCAGTAGTATAGTGGGGGCAGATGAAAAACTGTTTTTT. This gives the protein CASSIVGADEKLFF.

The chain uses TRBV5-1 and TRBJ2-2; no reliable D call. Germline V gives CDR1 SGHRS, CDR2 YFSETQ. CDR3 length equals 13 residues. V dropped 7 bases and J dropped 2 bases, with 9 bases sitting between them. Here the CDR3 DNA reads TGCGCCAGCGCGGACCACAACACCGGGGAGCTGTTTTTT. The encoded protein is CASADHNTGELFF.

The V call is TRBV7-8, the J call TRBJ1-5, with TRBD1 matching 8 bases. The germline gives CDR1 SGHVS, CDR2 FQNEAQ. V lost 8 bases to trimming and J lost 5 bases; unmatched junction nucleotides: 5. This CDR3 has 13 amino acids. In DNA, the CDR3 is TGTGCCAGCGGGGACAGGAGCTATCAGCCCCAGCATTTT. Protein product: CASGDRSYQPQHF.

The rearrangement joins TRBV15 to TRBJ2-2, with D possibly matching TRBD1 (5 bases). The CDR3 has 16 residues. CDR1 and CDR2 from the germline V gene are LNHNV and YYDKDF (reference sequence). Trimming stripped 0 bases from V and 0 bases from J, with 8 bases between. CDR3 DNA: TGTGCCACCAGCAGAGATCGGACAACGAACACCGGGGAGCTGTTTTTT. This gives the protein CATSRDRTTNTGELFF. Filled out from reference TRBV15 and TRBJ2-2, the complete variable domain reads DAMVIQNPRYQVTQFGKPVTLSCSQTLNHNVMYWYQQKSSQAPKLLFHYYDKDFNNEADTPDNFQSRRPNTSFCFLDIRSPGLGDTAMYLCATSRDRTTNTGELFFGEGSRLTVL.

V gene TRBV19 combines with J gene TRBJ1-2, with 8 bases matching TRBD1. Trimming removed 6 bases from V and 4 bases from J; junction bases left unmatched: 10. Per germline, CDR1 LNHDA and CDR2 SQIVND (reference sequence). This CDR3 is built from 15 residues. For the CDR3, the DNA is TGTGCCAGTAGCTTCTCCCGGACAGGGAGCTATGGCTACACCTTC. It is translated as CASSFSRTGSYGYTF.

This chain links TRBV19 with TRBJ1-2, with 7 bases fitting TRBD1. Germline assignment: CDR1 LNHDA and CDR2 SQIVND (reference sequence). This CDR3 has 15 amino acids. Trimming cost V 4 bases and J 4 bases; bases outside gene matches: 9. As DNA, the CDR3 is TGTGCCAGTAGTACACAGGGGAGAGGGGGCTATGGCTACACCTTC. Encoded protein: CASSTQGRGGYGYTF.

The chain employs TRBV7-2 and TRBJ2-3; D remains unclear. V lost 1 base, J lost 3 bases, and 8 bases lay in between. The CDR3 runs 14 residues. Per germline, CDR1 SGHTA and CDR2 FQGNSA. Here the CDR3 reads CASSLGHETDTQYF. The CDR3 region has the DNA TGTGCCAGCAGCTTAGGGCACGAAACAGATACGCAGTATTTT.

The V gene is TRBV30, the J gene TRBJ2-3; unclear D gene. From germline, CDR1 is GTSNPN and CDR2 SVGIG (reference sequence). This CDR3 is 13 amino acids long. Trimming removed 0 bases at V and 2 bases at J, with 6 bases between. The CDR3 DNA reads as TGTGCCTGGAGTGTACGTCCCACAGATACGCAGTATTTT. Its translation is CAWSVRPTDTQYF.

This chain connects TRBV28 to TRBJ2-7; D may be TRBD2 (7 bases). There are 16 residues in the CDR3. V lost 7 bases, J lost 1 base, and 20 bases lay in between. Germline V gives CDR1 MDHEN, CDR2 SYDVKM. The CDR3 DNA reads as TGTGCCAGCAAAAGCCGGGGGGCCGTTATTTCCTACGAGCAGTACTTC. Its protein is CASKSRGAVISYEQYF.

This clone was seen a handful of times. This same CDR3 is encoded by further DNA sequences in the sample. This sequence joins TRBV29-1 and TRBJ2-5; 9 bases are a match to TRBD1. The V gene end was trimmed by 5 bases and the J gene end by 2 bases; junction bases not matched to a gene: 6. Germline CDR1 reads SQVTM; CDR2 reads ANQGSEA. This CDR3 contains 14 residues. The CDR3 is CSVPLGQGQETQYF. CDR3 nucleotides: TGCAGCGTTCCCCTAGGACAGGGGCAAGAGACCCAGTACTTC.

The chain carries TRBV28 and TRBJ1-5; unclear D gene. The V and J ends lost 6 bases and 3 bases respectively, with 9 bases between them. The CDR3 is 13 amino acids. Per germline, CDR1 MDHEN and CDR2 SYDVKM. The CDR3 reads CASSQHNNQPQHF. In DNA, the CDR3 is TGTGCCAGCAGCCAGCACAACAATCAGCCCCAGCATTTT.

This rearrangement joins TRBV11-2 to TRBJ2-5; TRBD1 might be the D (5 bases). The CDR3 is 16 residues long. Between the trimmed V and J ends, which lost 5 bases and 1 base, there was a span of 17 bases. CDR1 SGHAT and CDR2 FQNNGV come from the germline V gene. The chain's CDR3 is CASSLKSRAFQETQYF. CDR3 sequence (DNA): TGTGCCAGCAGCCTCAAAAGCAGGGCGTTCCAAGAGACCCAGTACTTC. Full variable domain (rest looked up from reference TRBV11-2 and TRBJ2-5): EAGVAQSPRYKIIEKRQSVAFWCNPISGHATLYWYQQILGQGPKLLIQFQNNGVVDDSQLPKDRFSAERLKGVDSTLKIQPAKLEDSAVYLCASSLKSRAFQETQYFGPGTRLLVL.

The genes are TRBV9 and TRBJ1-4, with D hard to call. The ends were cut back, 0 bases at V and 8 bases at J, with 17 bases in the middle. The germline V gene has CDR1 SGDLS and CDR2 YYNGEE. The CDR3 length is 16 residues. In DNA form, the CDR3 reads TGTGCCAGCAGCGTAGCCTTTGACGAGCCCTGGGAAAAACTGTTTTTT. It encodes CASSVAFDEPWEKLFF.

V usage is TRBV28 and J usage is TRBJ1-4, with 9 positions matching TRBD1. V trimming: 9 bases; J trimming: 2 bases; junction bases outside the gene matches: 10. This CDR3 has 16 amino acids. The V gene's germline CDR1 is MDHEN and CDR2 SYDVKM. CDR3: CASIGTGRRTNEKLFF. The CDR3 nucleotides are TGTGCCAGTATCGGGACAGGGAGGAGGACTAATGAAAAACTGTTTTTT.

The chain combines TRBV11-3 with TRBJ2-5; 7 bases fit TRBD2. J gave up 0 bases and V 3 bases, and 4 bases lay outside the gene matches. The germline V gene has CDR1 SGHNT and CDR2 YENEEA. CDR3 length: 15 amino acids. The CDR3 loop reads CASSLGRGYQETQYF. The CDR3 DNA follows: TGTGCCAGCAGCTTGGGGCGGGGGTACCAAGAGACCCAGTACTTC.

The CDR3 DNA follows: TGCGCCAGCAGCCAAGATGGGGGGACATATGGCAATCAGCCCCAGCATTTT. Translation: CASSQDGGTYGNQPQHF. The chain couples TRBV4-3 to TRBJ1-5; D perhaps matches TRBD1 (6 bases). This CDR3 comprises 17 residues. Trimming stripped 0 bases from V and 2 bases from J, with 14 bases between. CDR1 is LGHNA, CDR2 YSLEER, per germline.

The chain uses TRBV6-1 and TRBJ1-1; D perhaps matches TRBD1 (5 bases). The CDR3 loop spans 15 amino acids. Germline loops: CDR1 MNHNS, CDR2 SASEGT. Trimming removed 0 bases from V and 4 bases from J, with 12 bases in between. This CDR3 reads CASSEARGVVTEAFF. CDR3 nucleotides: TGTGCCAGCAGTGAAGCTCGGGGCGTCGTCACTGAAGCTTTCTTT.

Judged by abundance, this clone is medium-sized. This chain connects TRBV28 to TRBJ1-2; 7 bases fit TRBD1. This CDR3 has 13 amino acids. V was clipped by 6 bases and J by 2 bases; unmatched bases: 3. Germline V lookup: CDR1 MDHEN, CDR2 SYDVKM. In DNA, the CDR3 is TGTGCCAGCAGGGTGACAGGGAACTATGGCTACACCTTC. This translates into CASRVTGNYGYTF.

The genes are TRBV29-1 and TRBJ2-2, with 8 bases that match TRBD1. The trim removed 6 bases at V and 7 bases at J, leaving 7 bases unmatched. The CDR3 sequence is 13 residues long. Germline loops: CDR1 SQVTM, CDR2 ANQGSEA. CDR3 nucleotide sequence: TGCAGCGTGGAGGGACAGGCGGGCGGGGAGCTGTTTTTT. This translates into CSVEGQAGGELFF.